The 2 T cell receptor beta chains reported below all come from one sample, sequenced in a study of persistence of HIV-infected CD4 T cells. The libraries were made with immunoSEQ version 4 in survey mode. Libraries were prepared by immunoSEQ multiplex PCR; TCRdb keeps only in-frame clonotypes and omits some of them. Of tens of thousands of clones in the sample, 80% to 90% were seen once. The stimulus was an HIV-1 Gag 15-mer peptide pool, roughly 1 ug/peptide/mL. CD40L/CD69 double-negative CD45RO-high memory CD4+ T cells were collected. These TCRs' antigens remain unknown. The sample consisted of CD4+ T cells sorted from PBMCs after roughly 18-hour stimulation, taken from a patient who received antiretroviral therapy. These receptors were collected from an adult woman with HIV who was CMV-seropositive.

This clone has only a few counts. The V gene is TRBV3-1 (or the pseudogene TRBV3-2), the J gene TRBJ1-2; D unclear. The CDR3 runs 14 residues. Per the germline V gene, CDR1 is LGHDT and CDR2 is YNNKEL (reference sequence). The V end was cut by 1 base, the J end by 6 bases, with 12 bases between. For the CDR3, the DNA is TGTGCCAGCAGCCAAGGAAAAGCACCCAATGGCTACACCTTC. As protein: CASSQGKAPNGYTF.

This CDR3 is CASSAWWGVTDTQYF. DNA of the CDR3: TGTGCCAGCAGCGCCTGGTGGGGAGTCACAGATACGCAGTATTTT. This chain links TRBV5-6 with TRBJ2-3; D is perhaps TRBD2 (5 bases). Germline V gene data show CDR1 as SGHDT and CDR2 as YYEEEE. V lost 4 bases and J 2 bases, leaving 14 bases between the germline ends. The CDR3 extends over 15 amino acids.